This T cell receptor (beta chain) comes out of a study of T cells in Graves' hyperthyroidism and ophthalmopathy. Study-wide results and limits: Before onset, by a median of approximately 5.9 months, the model predicted ophthalmopathy. Most clonotypes expanded in thyroid above 0.001 were likewise present in blood.

A note on this clonotype: The antigen is unknown.

Using RNA transcripts as the source, TCR beta CDR3 regions were amplified. A first-round RT-PCR of the TCR CDR3 used the HTBI primer set. TCRdb re-analysed the multiplex PCR reads in MiXCR, keeping a single row per CDR3 protein. The top ten hold 8.2% of the sample, which has about 540,000 distinct CDR3 sequences, approximately 44% seen once. The receptor was isolated from a woman between 18 and 29 years old with Graves' hyperthyroidism. The source material was peripheral blood or thyroid tissue (not recorded which).

The chain's CDR3 is CSVEVAGAGQPQYF. CDR3 DNA sequence: TGCAGCGTTGAAGTTGCCGGGGCAGGTCAGCCCCAGTACTTC. The gene calls are TRBV29-1 and TRBJ2-5, with D perhaps being TRBD1 or TRBD2 (5 bases each). The germline V gene encodes CDR1 SQVTM and CDR2 ANQGSEA. Trimming left V 1 base short and J 9 bases short, with 18 bases between. The CDR3 contains 14 residues. The full variable domain, rest sourced from reference TRBV29-1 and TRBJ2-5, is SAVISQKPSRDICQRGTSLTIQCQVDSQVTMMFWYRQQPGQSLTLIATANQGSEATYESGFVIDKFPISRPNLTFSTLTVSNMSPEDSSIYLCSVEVAGAGQPQYFGPGTRLLVL.